This T cell receptor beta chain came from a study of T cell responses to AZD1222 COVID-19 vaccine. Study details: Recipients boosted at about 4 weeks or about 12 weeks are pooled.

Study findings and constraints: Baseline antibody screening turned up just six or seven seropositive AZD1222 recipients. Every sample of the repertoires postdated the peak T cell response. Most donors were white British and more were female, and clonal diversity was possibly underestimated.

As concerns this clone: Its specificity is unknown.

Profiling relied on immunoSEQ multiplex PCR, and the TCRdb table lists in-frame clones only, not all of them. The sample carries some 89,000 clones, about 92% recorded once. The germline V gene encodes CDR1 LNHDA and CDR2 SQIVND (reference sequence). V was cut by 6 bases and J by 0 bases, with 12 bases left in between. The length of the CDR3 is 16 residues. The TCR was taken from an adult in good health. The chain combines TRBV19 with TRBJ2-6; D is uncertain. The source material was peripheral blood, sampled on day 0 of AZD1222 vaccination. CDR3 sequence (DNA): TGTGCCAGTAGCGCGAAAGACTCCTCTGGGGCCAACGTCCTGACTTTC. It is translated as CASSAKDSSGANVLTF.